This T cell receptor (beta chain) was identified during a study of early T cells in non-severe SARS-CoV-2 infection. V lost 1 base, J lost 5 bases, and 14 bases lay in between. Germline V gene data show CDR1 as MDHEN and CDR2 as SYDVKM. There are 16 residues in the CDR3. This clonotype was detected many times. Tagging with unique molecular identifiers was applied to individual cDNA molecules. From the 5' RACE reads, TCRdb called clonotypes with MiXCR, one entry per CDR3 protein. The profile shows roughly 100,000 distinct CDR3 sequences, 12% of them singletons. This clonotype was sampled from an adult who was a healthcare worker with PCR-confirmed SARS-CoV-2 infection or an uninfected control (not recorded which). Specimen: whole blood, collected at baseline. The gene calls are TRBV28 and TRBJ2-2; TRBD1 might be the D (5 bases). For the CDR3, the DNA is TGTGCCAGCAGTTTATCGGTAACAGGAGATACCGGGGAGCTGTTTTTT. It specifies CASSLSVTGDTGELFF. Variable domain in full (rest from reference TRBV28 and TRBJ2-2): DVKVTQSSRYLVKRTGEKVFLECVQDMDHENMFWYRQDPGLGLRLIYFSYDVKMKEKGDIPEGYSVSREKKERFSLILESASTNQTSMYLCASSLSVTGDTGELFFGEGSRLTVL.